This T cell receptor (beta chain) came from a study of cytomegalovirus exposure and HLA in healthy donors. TCRdb's table, derived via immunoSEQ multiplex PCR, lists solely in-frame clones and lacks some. Of 220,000 or so clones listed, 90% to 95% are singletons. V lost 4 bases and J lost 5, with 5 bases in between. Germline values: CDR1 SGHAT, CDR2 FQNNGV. The CDR3 is made up of 11 amino acids. The donors were in the roughly 110-subject validation cohort; that cohort was separate from the roughly 700-subject first cohort. V gene TRBV11-2 combines with J gene TRBJ2-5; D remains unclear. This clonotype was obtained from a woman younger than 30 in good health and CMV-seronegative. Material for sequencing was PBMCs. The CDR3 DNA reads as TGTGCCAGCAGCTCCGTTGAGACCCAGTACTTC. Amino acid sequence: CASSSVETQYF.